What follows describes a single TCR beta chain. Original analysis: For nucleated cells, counts were estimated from reference gene primer amplification. Using immunoSEQ multiplex PCR, the repertoire was profiled, and TCRdb retains in-frame clones only, with some absent. V and J calls and clone size come straight from that table; D and trimming were deduced from the DNA. The sample lists 95,000 to 150,000 clones, roughly 79% occurring once. The data originate from a study of blood T cell repertoires in COVID-19. Study information: Collection of acute and convalescent COVID-19 samples took place in the United States, Italy and Spain. Sources were T cells, B-cell-depleted T cells, or PBMCs; the material itself was cDNA or gDNA.

The germline CDR1 and CDR2 sequences are ENHRY and SYGVKD. The CDR3 extends over 15 amino acids. Trimming removed 8 bases from V and 0 bases from J; junction bases left unmatched: 7. The V and J genes are TRBV10-3 and TRBJ2-3, with 8 bases that match TRBD2. The source material was peripheral blood. The origin of this receptor is a man between 65 and 79 years old with acute or convalescent COVID-19. CDR3 region: CAIRGGLSSTDTQYF. CDR3 DNA: TGTGCCATCCGGGGGGGGTTGTCTAGCACAGATACGCAGTATTTT.